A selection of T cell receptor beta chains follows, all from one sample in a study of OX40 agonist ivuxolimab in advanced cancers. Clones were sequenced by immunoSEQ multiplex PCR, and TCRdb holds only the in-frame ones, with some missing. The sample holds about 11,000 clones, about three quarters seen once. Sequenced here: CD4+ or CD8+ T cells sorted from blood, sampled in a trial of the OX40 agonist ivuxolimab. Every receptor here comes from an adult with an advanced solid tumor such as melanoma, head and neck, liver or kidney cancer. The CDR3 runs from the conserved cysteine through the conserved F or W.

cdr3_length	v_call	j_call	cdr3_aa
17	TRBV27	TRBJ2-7	CASSFYVGAGPPHEQYF
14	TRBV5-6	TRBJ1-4	CASSLSWGNEKLFF
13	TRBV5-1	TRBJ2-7	CASGRDRGHEQYF
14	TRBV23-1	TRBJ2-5	CASLPGADNETQYF
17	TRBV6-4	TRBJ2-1	CASSNRQAGGPGDEQFF
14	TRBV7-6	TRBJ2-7	CASSLAGSTYEQYF
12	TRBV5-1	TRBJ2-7	CASSLGVYEQYF
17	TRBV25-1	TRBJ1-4	CASSEPWADATNEKLFF
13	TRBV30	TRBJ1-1	CAWRMTLDTEAFF
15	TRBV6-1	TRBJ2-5	CASSETSGGQETQYF
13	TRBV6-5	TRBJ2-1	CASRGTTYNEQFF
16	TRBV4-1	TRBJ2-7	CASSQDPGLSSYEQYF
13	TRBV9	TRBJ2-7	CASSVETHYEQYF
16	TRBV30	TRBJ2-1	CARDPLLAEAYNEQFF
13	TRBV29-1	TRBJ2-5	CSVGTGGSETQYF
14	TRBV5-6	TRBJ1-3	CASSLGPGSNTIYF
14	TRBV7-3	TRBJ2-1	CASSLTGSAGEQFF
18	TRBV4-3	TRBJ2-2	CASSPGLAGGPDTGGLFF
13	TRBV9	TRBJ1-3	CASSVRGRDTIYF
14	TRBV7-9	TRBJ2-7	CASSFGGEIYEQYF
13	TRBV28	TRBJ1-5	CASSRRGNQPQHF
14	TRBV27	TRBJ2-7	CASSFWAGAYEQYF
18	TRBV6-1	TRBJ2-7	CASSEDRGLTLLSYEQYF
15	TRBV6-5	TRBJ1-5	CASSSGTGNRQPQHF
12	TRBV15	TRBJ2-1	CATARGGNEQFF
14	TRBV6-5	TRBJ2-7	CASTDRGIIYEQYF
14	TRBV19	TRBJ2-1	CASGKRTGFNEQFF
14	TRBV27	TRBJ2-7	CASSPRPSSYEQYF
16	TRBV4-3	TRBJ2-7	CASSQSSSRLGYEQYF
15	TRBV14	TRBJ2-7	CASSQLGQGEGEQYF
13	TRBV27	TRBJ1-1	CASSLGGDAEAFF
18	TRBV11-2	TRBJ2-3	CASSFVSSGFWPPDTQYF
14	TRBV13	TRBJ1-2	CASTWVRDSYGYTF
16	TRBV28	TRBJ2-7	CASSLGVLGVAYEQYF
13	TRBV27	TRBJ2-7	CASSRDRSYEQYF
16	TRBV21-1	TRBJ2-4	CASSNSSGIGKNIQYF
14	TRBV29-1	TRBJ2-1	CSVRLESSYNEQFF
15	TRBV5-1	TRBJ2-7	CASRFRTELVYEQYF
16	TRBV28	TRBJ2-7	CASRYNGQGFSYEQYF
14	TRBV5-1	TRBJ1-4	CASSKDRAGEKLFF
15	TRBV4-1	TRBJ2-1	CASSLRLAGDNEQFF
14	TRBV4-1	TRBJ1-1	CASSQVNRGTEAFF
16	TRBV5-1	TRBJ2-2	CASSLAWTGNTGELFF
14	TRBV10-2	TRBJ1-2	CASSESIGNYGYTF
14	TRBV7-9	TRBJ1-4	CASSSDFLEEKLFF
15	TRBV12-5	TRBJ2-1	CASGLVLGTRNEQFF
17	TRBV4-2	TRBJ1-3	CASSQDSGRSSGNTIYF
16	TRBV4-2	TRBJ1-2	CASSHELPGQGYGYTF
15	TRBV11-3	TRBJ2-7	CASSSKDRGGYEQYF
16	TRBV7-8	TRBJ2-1	CASSLGGLADYNEQFF
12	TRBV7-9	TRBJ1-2	CASSTWGHGYTF
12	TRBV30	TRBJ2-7	CAWQQSSYEQYF
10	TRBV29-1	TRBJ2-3	CSGNTDTQYF